The entry that follows covers one T cell receptor (beta chain) sequence. What it recognizes is unknown. Generated by immunoSEQ multiplex PCR, the TCRdb table keeps only in-frame clones and is missing some. Among 100,000 or so clones listed, 70% to 90% were seen once. The data were taken from a study of T cell responses to AZD1222 COVID-19 vaccine. Study at large: Pooling of second doses given at about 4 or about 12 weeks was done.

Study-level points and caveats: Two AZD1222 administrations were followed by greater Spike-specific TCR breadth and depth. Close to half of spike-specific TCRs reportedly recognize unmutated variant regions. White British donors predominated, females outnumbered males, and clonal diversity was possibly underestimated.

Germline CDR1 is SGHVS and CDR2 is FNYEAQ. The CDR3 has 17 residues. V was clipped by 2 bases and J by 0 bases; unmatched bases: 7. V and J are TRBV7-6 and TRBJ1-1; 9 bases line up with TRBD1. Sequenced here: peripheral blood, sampled on day 0 of AZD1222 vaccination. This receptor was taken from an adult in good health. The CDR3 coding sequence is TGTGCCAGCAGCTTAAGGGCCGACAGGGGGATGAACACTGAAGCTTTCTTT. Amino acid sequence: CASSLRADRGMNTEAFF.